This T cell receptor beta chain is from a study of cytotoxic CD8 clonotypes in ibrutinib-treated CLL (dated by TCRdb to about 2021). Looking at the study overall: The cohort had 11 to 12 relapsed/refractory and more than 14 treatment-naive patients; about 17 were IGHV unmutated. Partial responses were observed in approximately 24 patients and complete responses in 2; after a median follow-up of around 68 months, remission was maintained in 14 patients and progression was observed in approximately 12. Samples at response were collected after a median of around twelve months of treatment, with a range of about 6 to 40 months. Samples averaged approximately 240,000 productive templates and roughly 86,000 productive rearrangements. Of the 80 to 95 participants in the trial, roughly 26 had longitudinal samples available. Cryopreserved peripheral blood mononuclear cells were collected before treatment, at response, and at either disease progression or sustained remission. All remission and progressive disease samples were collected while patients were still receiving ibrutinib.

In the case of this clone: The specificity of this receptor is unknown. No much larger clone is present one base from it, and per-base qualities are unavailable.

The full study reports these points: Public clonotypes were rare and either shrank or stayed stable during treatment, and the rise in clonality at ibrutinib response reflected expansion of private clonotypes. Baseline clonality was found to be higher than that of age-matched healthy donors and was strongly correlated with circulating CD8+ T-cell counts. Sampling times were not matched between patients in sustained remission and patients whose disease was progressing, and lymph node repertoires were not examined. Clonality rose at ibrutinib response, remained stable during sustained remission, and dropped back toward baseline at progression.

Each clonotype received, on average, 10x coverage in deep resolution sequencing performed on a MiSeq, where the target depth lay between 1 in 1 million and 1 in 200,000 T cells. The immunoSEQ hsTCRB Kit was used to generate TCR beta libraries. The study's own analysis went as follows. Data were analyzed with ImmunoSEQ Data Assistant and ImmunoSEQ Analyzer, with V, D and J genes assigned per IMGT definitions. Clonality, which ranges from 0 to 1, was calculated as one minus the normalized Shannon entropy of productive rearrangement frequencies. Public clonotype analysis was restricted to overrepresented clonotypes comprising at least 0.05% of each patient's repertoire. Repertoires from approximately 12 age-matched healthy donors in immuneACCESS were used as clonality controls. The immuneACCESS repertoire file appears here via TCRdb, limited to in-frame rearrangements. These files lack a portion of the clones; in checked studies, under half of the deficit traces to unresolved V genes, and the cause of the others is not known. The V and J calls and clone size were taken over from that table, and D and trimming were inferred from the DNA. The sample data list some 140,000 clones, and approximately 89% of these were observed just once. In total, the top ten clones hold 10% to 13% of the sample.

The time point label of this sample denotes: about a year on ibrutinib. For TCR beta library preparation, 1.5 to 2 micrograms of genomic DNA were extracted from the cryopreserved PBMCs. Longitudinal blood samples from CLL patients receiving ibrutinib monotherapy were subjected to high-throughput TCR beta sequencing. The patients took part in an open-label, single-center phase 2 trial of ibrutinib monotherapy. This receptor was obtained from a human donor with chronic lymphocytic leukemia. Sequenced here: PBMCs, sampled after 12 months of ibrutinib treatment.

The CDR3 corresponds to CSVLTARAYEQYF. The nucleotides are TGCAGCGTTTTGACAGCGAGGGCCTACGAGCAGTACTTC. Recombination joined TRBV29-1 with TRBJ2-7; the D call is possibly TRBD1 or TRBD2, each sharing 5 bases. Relative to germline, V is 5 bases shorter and J is 2 bases shorter, with 13 bases between their ends. The CDR3 has 13 amino acids, counting the end cysteine and phenylalanine. Only the CDR3 DNA stays, 39 bases, in frame from base 1. Taken from the germline V gene, the CDR1 and CDR2 loops are SQVTM and ANQGSEA.